Presented here are 25 T cell receptor beta chains from one specimen sequenced in a study of tumor-infiltrating lymphocytes in primary liver carcinoma. DNA and RNA were both co-extracted from about 20-30 mg of bulk tissue that had not been sorted. The researchers produced TCR beta cDNA from 450 to 600 ng total RNA with a constant-region primer. Libraries of TCR beta came from three nested multiplex PCR rounds with slightly modified ARM-PCR. With TRBV1-TRBV30 forward primers and a C-beta reverse primer, the first two PCR rounds were run for around 11 cycles each. TCRdb passed the multiplex PCR reads through MiXCR, listing each CDR3 protein once. The sample contains 95,000 to 150,000 distinct CDR3 sequences, roughly three fifths of which appear only once. Material for sequencing was liver tumor tissue from sampling region 1. Described subset: tumor region T1, superior pole. All receptors come from a woman in her sixties with primary liver carcinoma and hepatitis B virus infection.

This clonotype was seen a few times. The V call is TRBV30, the J call TRBJ1-1; D gene unclear. Germline-derived CDR1 and CDR2 are GTSNPN and SVGIG (reference sequence). This CDR3 spans 12 amino acids. Trimming pared 3 bases from V and 2 bases from J, leaving 7 bases between. CDR3 loop: CAWSQPNTEAFF. Here the CDR3 DNA reads TGTGCCTGGAGCCAGCCAAACACTGAAGCTTTCTTT.

A word on this clonotype: The conserved closing phenylalanine or tryptophan is absent in this CDR3, likely reflecting a read error. The V call is TRBV28, the J call TRBJ2-3; 9 nucleotides line up with TRBD2. The CDR3 totals 16 residues. V lost 4 bases and J lost 0; bases outside the gene matches: 5. Germline CDR1 MDHEN, CDR2 SYDVKM. CDR3 in amino acids: CASSSLAGVSTDTQYY. CDR3 sequence (DNA): TGTGCCAGCAGTTCCTTAGCGGGGGTTAGCACAGATACGCAGTATTAT.

Details on this clonotype: A read error may produce the germline difference seen at one junction end. This chain joins TRBV7-8 and TRBJ2-7; D remains unclear. CDR1 SGHVS and CDR2 FQNEAQ come from the germline V gene. The CDR3 contains 13 residues. In nucleotides, the CDR3 is TGTGCCAGCAGCTTATTGGCTACCTACGATCAGTACTTC. Its protein product is CASSLLATYDQYF.

CDR3 sequence (DNA): TGTGCCAGCTCACCACTGGGACAGAAACTGTTTTTT. Its protein product is CASSPLGQKLFF. The chain links TRBV18 to TRBJ1-4, with 7 bases identical to TRBD1. V was pared by 1 base and J by 11 bases, with 1 base of the junction left unmatched. Germline V gene lookup returns CDR1 KGHSH and CDR2 LQKENI. There are 12 residues in the CDR3. Full variable domain (rest looked up from reference TRBV18 and TRBJ1-4): NAGVMQNPRHLVRRRGQEARLRCSPMKGHSHVYWYRQLPEEGLKFMVYLQKENIIDESGMPKERFSAEFPKEGPSILRIQQVVRGDSAAYFCASSPLGQKLFFGSGTQLSVL.

This chain uses TRBV7-9 with TRBJ1-2; 10 bases align to TRBD1. CDR1 is SEHNR and CDR2 is FQNEAQ in the germline V gene (reference sequence). The CDR3 spans 13 residues. V trimming: 6 bases; J trimming: 10 bases; junction bases outside the gene matches: 8. This CDR3 reads CASSSGQGMDYTF. The CDR3, as DNA: TGTGCCAGCAGTTCGGGACAGGGGATGGACTACACCTTC. The whole variable domain, filled in from reference TRBV7-9 and TRBJ1-2, reads DTGVSQNPRHKITKRGQNVTFRCDPISEHNRLYWYRQTLGQGPEFLTYFQNEAQLEKSRLLSDRFSAERPKGSFSTLEIQRTEQGDSAMYLCASSSGQGMDYTFGSGTRLTVV.

This clonotype was observed a few times. This chain uses TRBV5-4 with TRBJ1-1, with a possible D match to TRBD1 (6 bases). CDR1 and CDR2 from the germline V gene are SGHNT and YYREEE (reference sequence). Trimming left V 0 bases short and J 10 bases short, with 16 bases between. This CDR3 comprises 14 residues. The CDR3 loop reads CASSLDRAGGRAFF. The CDR3 DNA reads as TGTGCCAGCAGCTTGGACAGGGCTGGGGGGAGAGCTTTCTTT.

This clonotype was picked up a small number of times. One end of the junction varies from germline; a read error may be responsible. V gene TRBV28 combines with J gene TRBJ2-1, with TRBD2 matching 9 bases. This CDR3 spans 17 amino acids. CDR1 is MDHEN and CDR2 is SYDVKM in the germline V gene. The chain's CDR3 is CAISFPTSGLSYNEQFF. CDR3 nucleotides: TGTGCCATCAGTTTTCCGACTAGCGGTCTCTCCTACAATGAGCAGTTCTTC.

As for this clonotype: A junction boundary mismatches the germline segment, possibly from a read error. The rearrangement links TRBV12-3 or TRBV12-4 to TRBJ1-3; 9 nucleotides line up with TRBD1. There are 15 residues in the CDR3. Here the CDR3 reads CASSLGQGDGNTIYF. CDR3 coding DNA: TGTGCCAGCAGTTTAGGACAGGGGGATGGAAACACCATATACTTT.

To note about this clonotype: No conserved phenylalanine or tryptophan ends this CDR3, so it is likely a read error. This chain connects TRBV11-2 to TRBJ2-3; the D is unclear. The CDR3 has 18 amino acids. CDR1 and CDR2 from the germline V gene are SGHAT and FQNNGV. The CDR3 nucleotides are TGTGCCAGCAGTTTAGTCCGGGTCACCTTCTCGAGAACAGATACGCAGTATTTA. Protein sequence: CASSLVRVTFSRTDTQYL.

This clonotype was counted many times. The V call is TRBV5-1, the J call TRBJ2-4; tentatively, D is TRBD2 (7 bases). V was shortened by 4 bases and J by 8 bases, with 19 bases between the two germline ends. CDR3 length equals 15 residues. Germline-derived CDR1 and CDR2 are SGHRS and YFSETQ. CDR3 sequence (DNA): TGCGCCAGCAGCCCCGGAGGGGGGGCGGGGGACATTCAGTACTTC. It specifies CASSPGGGAGDIQYF.

This clonotype has more than one count but fewer than ten. The gene calls are TRBV5-4 and TRBJ1-1, with D possibly being TRBD1 (5 bases). The germline V gene has CDR1 SGHNT and CDR2 YYREEE (reference sequence). Trimming removed 4 bases from V and 3 bases from J, with 13 bases in between. This CDR3 contains 14 residues. The CDR3 coding sequence is TGTGCCAGCAGCGTCGGAGGGGACCACACTGAAGCTTTCTTT. Its translation is CASSVGGDHTEAFF.

Worth noting for this clonotype: One end of the junction does not line up with germline, which may come from a read error. The rearrangement uses TRBV11-2 and TRBJ2-2, with D possibly being TRBD2 (5 bases). Per germline, CDR1 SGHAT and CDR2 FQNNGV. This CDR3 is built from 13 residues. The chain's CDR3 is CTSSSLITGELFF. The CDR3 DNA reads as TGTACCAGCAGCTCGCTAATCACCGGGGAGTTGTTTTTT.

On this clonotype itself: Relative to the germline gene, one junction end is altered; a read error may explain this. The rearrangement uses TRBV30 and TRBJ2-1; 10 bases line up with TRBD2. Germline V gives CDR1 GTSNPN, CDR2 SVGIG (reference sequence). The CDR3 contains 17 residues. CDR3 sequence (DNA): TGTGTCTGGAGCGGTCCCTTAGCGGGAGGCTCGTACAATGAGCAGTTCTTC. Translating gives CVWSGPLAGGSYNEQFF.

As concerns this clonotype: Just one base apart from a much larger clone, this may be a read error. The chain has TRBV6-1 and TRBJ1-1; D unclear. This CDR3 spans 13 amino acids. The V gene's germline CDR1 is MNHNS and CDR2 SASEGT. The CDR3 DNA reads TGTGCCACATCCAGCGGGCCGGCTTCTGAAGCTTTATTT. The encoded protein is CATSSGPASEALF.

A word on this clonotype: Germline and junction disagree at one end, which may indicate a read error. The chain couples TRBV12-3 or TRBV12-4 to TRBJ2-2, with D possibly TRBD1 on 5 matching bases. CDR3 length: 17 amino acids. CDR3 bases: TGTGTCAGCAGTTCCGGTACAGGAGTCACGAACACCGGGGAGCTGTTTTTT. It encodes CVSSSGTGVTNTGELFF.

Turning to this clonotype: Since a much larger clone is just one base distant, this may be a read error. The chain recombines TRBV5-1 with TRBJ2-7; 8 nucleotides align to TRBD2. From germline, CDR1 is SGHRS and CDR2 YFSETQ. This CDR3 is 15 amino acids long. CDR3 loop: CASSLGRGAPYEQCF. CDR3 coding DNA: TGCGCCAGCAGCTTGGGGCGGGGGGCCCCCTACGAGCAGTGCTTC.

This clonotype showed up many times. The rearrangement uses TRBV29-1 and TRBJ2-7; 8 nucleotides match TRBD2. J was trimmed by 3 bases and V by 3 bases; bases with no gene match: 10. Germline V gene lookup returns CDR1 SQVTM and CDR2 ANQGSEA. The CDR3 has 15 residues. CDR3 sequence: CSVEGGAGVGYEQYF. The CDR3 coding sequence is TGCAGCGTTGAGGGGGGAGCGGGAGTGGGCTACGAGCAGTACTTC.

As for this clonotype: It is likely a read error, because the conserved phenylalanine at the end of the CDR3 is missing. In DNA, the CDR3 is TGTGCCAGCAGCTTTTGGACTTACGAGAACACCGGGGAGCTGTTTTAT. It encodes CASSFWTYENTGELFY. V gene TRBV11-2 combines with J gene TRBJ2-2; D possibly corresponds to TRBD2 (5 bases). Trimming removed 3 bases from V and 1 base from J, with 12 bases in between. The CDR3 loop spans 16 amino acids. Germline assignment: CDR1 SGHAT and CDR2 FQNNGV.

The chain employs TRBV30 and TRBJ2-7; 8 bases agree with TRBD2. Unmatched junction bases numbered 9, after V lost 2 bases and J lost 6 bases. Germline CDR1 GTSNPN, CDR2 SVGIG (reference sequence). The CDR3 runs 14 residues. The CDR3 DNA reads TGTGCCTGGAGTCCGAACAGCGGGAGCTGCGAGCAGTACTTC. Translated, it gives CAWSPNSGSCEQYF.

This clonotype appeared many times. This rearrangement joins TRBV29-1 to TRBJ1-4; D gene ambiguous. The CDR3 contains 11 residues. Germline CDR1 and CDR2: SQVTM and ANQGSEA. Trimming removed 3 bases from V and 5 bases from J, with 4 bases in between. CDR3 nucleotide sequence: TGCAGCGTTGACAGGAATGAAAAACTGTTTTTT. This encodes CSVDRNEKLFF.

The chain joins TRBV6-4 to TRBJ2-2; D remains unclear. The CDR3 totals 13 residues. The germline CDR1 and CDR2 sequences are MRHNA and SNTAGT. V gave up 2 bases and J gave up 3 bases, with 4 bases separating them. The CDR3 region is CASSDGYTGELFF. In DNA form, the CDR3 reads TGTGCCAGCAGTGACGGGTACACCGGGGAGCTGTTTTTT.

This clonotype was recorded a few times. The rearrangement links TRBV4-1 to TRBJ2-3, with 10 bases aligning to TRBD1. Germline V gene sequence: CDR1 MGHRA, CDR2 YSYEKL. Trimming took 4 bases from V and 4 from J; bases not matched to a gene: 5. The CDR3 is 15 amino acids. The CDR3 DNA follows: TGCGCCAGCAGCCCGGGACAGGGGATGGCAGATACGCAGTATTTT. Amino acids: CASSPGQGMADTQYF.

The chain has TRBV11-2 and TRBJ2-3; D remains unclear. Germline loops: CDR1 SGHAT, CDR2 FQNNGV. Trimming took off 2 bases at V and 5 bases at J, with 8 bases between the two ends. CDR3 length: 13 residues. The CDR3 sequence is CASSLNQIDTQYF. Written as DNA, the CDR3 is TGTGCCAGCAGCTTAAATCAGATAGATACGCAGTATTTT.

On this clonotype: A read error may explain this, as a much larger clone is one base away. J is TRBJ2-3 and V is TRBV10-3; tentatively, D is TRBD2 (6 bases). Trimming removed 6 bases from V and 0 bases from J, with 25 bases in between. The CDR3 is 19 residues long. From germline, CDR1 is ENHRY and CDR2 SYGVKD. The CDR3 is CAISSPNRLPGTSTDTQYF. The CDR3 nucleotides read TGTGCCATCAGCTCTCCTAACAGACTACCTGGGACTAGCACAGATACGCAGTATTTT.

Regarding this clonotype: This clone may be a read error of a much larger clone one base away. The CDR3 region is CASGLMAYNEQFF. In DNA form, the CDR3 reads TGTGCCAGCGGCTTGATGGCCTACAATGAGCAGTTCTTC. This chain uses TRBV7-9 with TRBJ2-1; D unclear. Per the germline V gene, CDR1 is SEHNR and CDR2 is FQNEAQ (reference sequence). CDR3 length equals 13 residues. Variable domain in full (rest from reference TRBV7-9 and TRBJ2-1): DTGVSQNPRHKITKRGQNVTFRCDPISEHNRLYWYRQTLGQGPEFLTYFQNEAQLEKSRLLSDRFSAERPKGSFSTLEIQRTEQGDSAMYLCASGLMAYNEQFFGPGTRLTVL.